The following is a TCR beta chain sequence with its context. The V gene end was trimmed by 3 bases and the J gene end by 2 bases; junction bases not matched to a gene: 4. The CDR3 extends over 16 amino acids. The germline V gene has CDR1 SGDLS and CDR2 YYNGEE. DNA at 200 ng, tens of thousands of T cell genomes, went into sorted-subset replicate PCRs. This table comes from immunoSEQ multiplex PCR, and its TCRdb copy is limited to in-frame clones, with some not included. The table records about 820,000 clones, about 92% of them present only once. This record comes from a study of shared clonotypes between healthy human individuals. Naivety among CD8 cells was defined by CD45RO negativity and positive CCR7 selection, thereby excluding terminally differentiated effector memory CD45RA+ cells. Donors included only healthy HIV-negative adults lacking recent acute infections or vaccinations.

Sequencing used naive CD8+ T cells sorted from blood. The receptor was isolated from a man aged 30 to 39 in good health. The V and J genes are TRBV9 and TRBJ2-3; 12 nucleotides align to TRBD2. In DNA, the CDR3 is TGTGCCAGCAGCGAGGGACTAGCGGGCTCCACAGATACGCAGTATTTT. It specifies CASSEGLAGSTDTQYF.